This T cell receptor (beta chain) is from a study of T cells in Graves' hyperthyroidism and ophthalmopathy. Germline V gene data show CDR1 as KGHSH and CDR2 as LQKENI. This CDR3 has 16 residues. Germline trimming cut 3 bases from V and 2 bases from J; bases unmatched to any gene: 6. This clonotype was seen ten or more times. What it binds is not known. Amplified TCR beta CDR3 regions came from RNA transcripts. The HTBI primer set drove a first-round RT-PCR of the TCR CDR3. Via MiXCR, TCRdb re-called the multiplex PCR reads, giving one row per CDR3 protein. The table shows about 200,000 distinct CDR3 sequences, with roughly 17% occurring only once. Study-level findings and limits: Most thyroid-expanded clonotypes above 0.001 were also found in blood.

Sequencing was performed on blood. The sequence was obtained from a man aged 45-65 years with Graves' hyperthyroidism. The genes are TRBV18 and TRBJ2-1; TRBD2 agrees at 8 bases. CDR3 in amino acids: CASSPPGLEAYNEQFF. The CDR3 DNA sequence: TGTGCCAGCTCACCGCCGGGACTAGAGGCCTACAATGAGCAGTTCTTC.